The entry below describes one T cell receptor beta chain. Its antigen is not known. This record belongs to a study of long-term antiretroviral therapy in people with HIV. Study-level points and caveats: The study found narrower CDR3 length ranges in HIV repertoires than in controls. Blood dating 2004 to 2017 may reflect older ART regimens.

The CDR3 consists of 16 residues. The assay used was immunoSEQ (version v3.0), run at survey level. A target of about 40,000-55,000 T-cell genomes per sample was set for sequencing. Data came from immunoSEQ multiplex PCR; TCRdb stores just in-frame clones and leaves some out. The sample lists some 23,000 clones; around 90% were seen once. The chain employs TRBV21-1 and TRBJ1-2. TRBV21-1 is assigned pseudogene status. The sequencing here drew on unsorted PBMCs, taken around 4.5 years after starting antiretroviral therapy. This sequence originates from a man aged 25-45 years with HIV. The CDR3 DNA reads as TGTGCCAGCAGCACGCGGGACACACATATACATTATGGCTACACCTTC. It specifies CASSTRDTHIHYGYTF.